This T cell receptor (beta chain) was profiled in a study of regulatory T cells in long-lasting Graves disease. Time point in this sample: persistent/refractory GD, antithyroid drugs over 5 years with positive TRAb. With RNA extracted from PBMCs as input, the TCR library was made. Construction of the TCR beta libraries employed iRepertoire HTBI primers in conjunction with Arm-PCR of CDR3 regions. How the authors handled the data: Identification yielded 55 to 75 TRBV and over eleven TRBJ segments across samples. TCRdb reprocessed the multiplex PCR reads via MiXCR and lists one record per CDR3 protein. The V and J calls follow TCRdb's processing rather than the paper's. The sample includes more than 650,000 distinct CDR3 sequences, approximately 31% of them seen just once. This specimen was peripheral blood mononuclear cells (PBMCs), taken when the disease was refractory, from a patient treated with antithyroid drugs. The clonotype comes from a female donor with Graves disease.

CDR3 coding DNA: TGCGCCAGCAGCCATCCATATGAAAAACTGTTTTTT. It specifies CASSHPYEKLFF. The chain is built from TRBV4-1 and TRBJ1-4; D uncertain. This CDR3 comprises 12 residues. From germline, CDR1 is MGHRA and CDR2 YSYEKL. V lost 3 bases, J lost 6 bases, and 5 bases lay in between.